At least ten counts were recorded for the clone carrying this T cell receptor beta chain. What it binds is not known. The record originates from a study of spatial heterogeneity in lung cancer. Study overall: Alpha-chain detections were consistently fewer than beta-chain detections among the sequences. General study results and limits: Relative to follow-up, resection was when ubiquitous expanded tumor TCRs appeared more in blood.

MiXCR, applied by TCRdb to the 5' RACE reads, yields one record per CDR3 protein. The table records about 50,000 distinct CDR3 sequences, roughly 7.2% of them present only once. Time point noted: sample taken at primary tumor resection. Unsorted whole RNA of tumor, nontumor lung or frozen PBMC was sequenced. Donation came from some 72 patients with untreated early-stage non-small cell lung cancer. The sample here was PBMCs, taken at surgery. The receptor was derived from a female donor with early-stage non-small cell lung cancer.

The CDR3 loop is CASSLTSGNEQFF. CDR3 DNA: TGTGCCAGCAGCCTGACTAGCGGCAATGAGCAGTTCTTC. This chain joins TRBV11-2 and TRBJ2-1; 9 bases are shared with TRBD2. The CDR3 loop spans 13 amino acids. Unmatched junction bases numbered 2, after V lost 5 bases and J lost 6 bases. In germline, CDR1 is SGHAT, CDR2 FQNNGV.